One and the same sample provided the 14 T cell receptor beta chains below, sequenced in a study of blood T cell repertoires in COVID-19. TCRdb's table, derived via immunoSEQ multiplex PCR, lists solely in-frame clones and lacks some. The sample contains roughly 150,000 clones, approximately 81% of which appear only once. The source material was PBMCs or T cells enriched from blood (not recorded which). The receptors derive from a woman in her forties with acute COVID-19.

The chain is built from TRBV6-5 and TRBJ1-6; 7 nucleotides line up with TRBD1. Germline values: CDR1 MNHEY, CDR2 SVGAGI. V lost 6 bases, J lost 10 bases, and 12 bases stayed unmatched. The CDR3 loop spans 15 amino acids. CDR3 nucleotide sequence: TGTGCCAGCAGCTTTGCCGGGACAGTTTTCTCACCCCTCCACTTT. As protein: CASSFAGTVFSPLHF.

This clone was seen a handful of times. The V call is TRBV2, the J call TRBJ1-4; the D is unclear. The CDR3 contains 14 residues. Between the trimmed V and J ends, which lost 6 bases and 0 bases, there was a span of 8 bases. The V gene's germline CDR1 is SNHLY and CDR2 FYNNEI. The DNA of the CDR3 is TGTGCCAGCAGACAAAGTCCAACTAATGAAAAACTGTTTTTT. As protein: CASRQSPTNEKLFF.

The chain is built from TRBV4-1 and TRBJ2-1; 7 nucleotides match TRBD2. This CDR3 has 20 amino acids. Germline V gene sequence: CDR1 MGHRA, CDR2 YSYEKL. J gave up 2 bases and V 0 bases, and 16 bases lay outside the gene matches. This CDR3 is CASSQDPRWGGGSAYNEQFF. For the CDR3, the DNA is TGCGCCAGCAGCCAAGATCCGCGGTGGGGCGGGGGAAGCGCCTACAATGAGCAGTTCTTC.

This chain links TRBV29-1 with TRBJ2-2; 13 bases are a match to TRBD2. The trim removed 1 base at V and 1 base at J, leaving 9 bases unmatched. The germline V gene encodes CDR1 SQVTM and CDR2 ANQGSEA. The CDR3 consists of 19 residues. The CDR3 DNA reads as TGCAGCGTTGAAGGTGAAGTGCGGACTAGCGGGGGGAACACCGGGGAGCTGTTTTTT. Translation: CSVEGEVRTSGGNTGELFF.

V gene TRBV10-3 combines with J gene TRBJ2-5; 7 nucleotides match TRBD2. The germline CDR1 and CDR2 sequences are ENHRY and SYGVKD. The CDR3 totals 15 residues. The J segment lost 5 bases and the V segment lost 1 base, leaving 7 bases of the junction unmatched. CDR3 sequence: CAISEFAGVWETQYF. DNA of the CDR3: TGTGCCATCAGTGAGTTTGCGGGAGTATGGGAGACCCAGTACTTC.

V and J are TRBV7-3 and TRBJ2-1, with 7 bases lining up with TRBD2. The V gene end was trimmed by 6 bases and the J gene end by 7 bases; junction bases not matched to a gene: 12. This CDR3 region has 15 residues. Per germline, CDR1 SGHTA and CDR2 FQGTGA. For the CDR3, the DNA is TGTGCCAGCAGTCCTGGGGAGGGCCGAAGTAATGAGCAGTTCTTC. It specifies CASSPGEGRSNEQFF.

The chain links TRBV12-3 or TRBV12-4 to TRBJ2-7; D unclear. Trimming stripped 5 bases from V and 4 bases from J, with 9 bases between. This CDR3 comprises 12 residues. CDR3 sequence reads: CASSPTYYEQYF. The CDR3, as DNA: TGTGCCAGCAGTCCAACCTATTACGAGCAGTACTTC.

This sequence joins TRBV19 and TRBJ1-1; 7 bases match TRBD1. Trimming took 1 base from V and 1 from J; bases not matched to a gene: 3. Germline values: CDR1 LNHDA, CDR2 SQIVND (reference sequence). The CDR3 runs 15 residues. CDR3 in amino acids: CASSIGGTANTEAFF. The CDR3 bases are TGTGCCAGTAGTATAGGAGGGACAGCGAACACTGAAGCTTTCTTT.

The genes are TRBV6-1 and TRBJ2-4; D is possibly TRBD1 (5 bases). There are 18 residues in the CDR3. Germline CDR1 MNHNS, CDR2 SASEGT. Between the trimmed V and J ends, which lost 2 bases and 3 bases, there was a span of 20 bases. The CDR3 loop is CASSEFDTPDRDKNIQYF. DNA of the CDR3: TGTGCCAGCAGTGAATTCGACACCCCTGACAGAGACAAAAACATTCAGTACTTC.

The genes are TRBV25-1 and TRBJ1-2; TRBD1 matches 8 bases. Trimming removed 2 bases from V and 5 bases from J; junction bases left unmatched: 1. Germline lookup yields CDR1 MGHDK and CDR2 SYGVNS. The CDR3 extends over 13 amino acids. The CDR3 reads CASSEGQGYGYTF. The CDR3 nucleotides are TGTGCCAGCAGTGAAGGACAGGGATATGGCTACACCTTC.

This clone occurred once. The genes are TRBV4-1 and TRBJ2-1; 8 nucleotides align to TRBD2. V lost 7 bases, J lost 6 bases, and 14 bases stayed unmatched. CDR3 length: 16 amino acids. The germline CDR1 and CDR2 sequences are MGHRA and YSYEKL. Written as DNA, the CDR3 is TGCGCCAGCACCCAGGAGGGTAGCGGGGCGGGCAATGAGCAGTTCTTC. Translating gives CASTQEGSGAGNEQFF.

In this sample, this clone turned up many times. The chain is built from TRBV11-2 and TRBJ2-4; 7 nucleotides line up with TRBD1. V gave up 0 bases and J gave up 9 bases; unmatched junction bases: 11. Per the germline V gene, CDR1 is SGHAT and CDR2 is FQNNGV. The CDR3 is 16 residues long. For the CDR3, the DNA is TGTGCCAGCAGCTTAGAAGGGGGCGTGGGTTTAAGCATTCAGTACTTC. Amino acid sequence: CASSLEGGVGLSIQYF.

The rearrangement links TRBV29-1 to TRBJ1-2; D perhaps matches TRBD1 (5 bases). This CDR3 is 13 amino acids long. Between the trimmed V and J ends, which lost 5 bases and 6 bases, there was a span of 16 bases. Germline V CDR1 and CDR2: SQVTM, ANQGSEA. CDR3 sequence (DNA): TGCAGCGTTCGTGGGGCCGCTTTGCATGGCTACACCTTC. Protein: CSVRGAALHGYTF. Supplemented by reference TRBV29-1 and TRBJ1-2, the full variable domain reads SAVISQKPSRDICQRGTSLTIQCQVDSQVTMMFWYRQQPGQSLTLIATANQGSEATYESGFVIDKFPISRPNLTFSTLTVSNMSPEDSSIYLCSVRGAALHGYTFGSGTRLTVV.

The table lists this clone with a few counts. The rearrangement joins TRBV9 to TRBJ1-2; 7 positions match TRBD1. Germline V gives CDR1 SGDLS, CDR2 YYNGEE. The CDR3 extends over 15 amino acids. The junction had 6 bases not matched to a gene; V was cut back by 4 bases and J by 0 bases. The CDR3 region is CASSLTGDPNYGYTF. Here the CDR3 DNA reads TGTGCCAGCAGCCTCACAGGGGACCCTAACTATGGCTACACCTTC.